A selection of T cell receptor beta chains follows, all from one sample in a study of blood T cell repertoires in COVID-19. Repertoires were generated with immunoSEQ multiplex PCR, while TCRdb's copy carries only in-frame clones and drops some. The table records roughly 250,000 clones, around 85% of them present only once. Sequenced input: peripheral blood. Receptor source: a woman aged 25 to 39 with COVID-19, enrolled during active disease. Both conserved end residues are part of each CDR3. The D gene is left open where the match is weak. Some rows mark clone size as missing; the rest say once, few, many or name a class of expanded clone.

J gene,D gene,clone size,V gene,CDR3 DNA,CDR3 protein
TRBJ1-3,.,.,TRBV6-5,TGTGCCAGCAGTTCTCAAAGAGCGAGCTCTGGAAACACCATATATTTT,CASSSQRASSGNTIYF
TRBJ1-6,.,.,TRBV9,TGTGCCAGCAGCCCCGGGGGGCCCGCTAATTCACCCCTCCACTTT,CASSPGGPANSPLHF
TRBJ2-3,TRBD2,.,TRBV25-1,TGTGCCAGCAGTGATGGGAAGCGGGGGGCAACAGATACGCAGTATTTT,CASSDGKRGATDTQYF
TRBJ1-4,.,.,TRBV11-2,TGTGCCAGCAGCTTAGTTTGGTCAGCTAATGAAAAACTGTTTTTT,CASSLVWSANEKLFF
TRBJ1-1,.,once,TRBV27,TGTGCCAGCAGTTTGGCACCATCCGGGATCACTGAAGCTTTCTTT,CASSLAPSGITEAFF
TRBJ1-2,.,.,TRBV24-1,TGTGCCACCAGTGATTCGTCTCCAGGGTTCAGGGGCTACACCTTC,CATSDSSPGFRGYTF
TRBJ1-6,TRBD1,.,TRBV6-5,TGTGCCGCGGGGGACAGGGGGAATTCACCCCTCCACTTT,CAAGDRGNSPLHF
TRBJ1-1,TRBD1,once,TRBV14,TGTGCCAGCAGCCAGGGGACAGGGGGGAGAGGAGCTTTCTTT,CASSQGTGGRGAFF
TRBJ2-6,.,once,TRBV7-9,TGTGCCAGCAGCTTAGGCAAGAAAGGGGCTGGGGCCAACGTCCTGACTTTC,CASSLGKKGAGANVLTF
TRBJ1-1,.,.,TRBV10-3,TGTGCCATCAGTGATACAGTTAGTAACACTGAAGCTTTCTTT,CAISDTVSNTEAFF
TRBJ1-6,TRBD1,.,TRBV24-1,TGTGCCACCAGTGATAGAAACCGGGACAGGGTTCACGAACTAGTTATTCCCCTCCACTTT,CATSDRNRDRVHELVIPLHF
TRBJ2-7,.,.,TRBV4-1,TGCGCCAGCAGCCAAGGCAGAGCGTGGGAGCAGTACTTC,CASSQGRAWEQYF
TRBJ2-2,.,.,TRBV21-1,TGTGCCAGCAGCTGCCGGACAGCGAACACCGGGGAGCTGTTTTTT,CASSCRTANTGELFF
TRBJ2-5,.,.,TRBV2,TGTGCCAGCAGTAAGGACAGCGACCAAGAGACCCAGTACTTC,CASSKDSDQETQYF
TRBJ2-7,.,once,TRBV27,TGTGCCAGCAGTTTTGCGGCAGGGGGGTACGAGCAGTACTTC,CASSFAAGGYEQYF
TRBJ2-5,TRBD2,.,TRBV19,TGTGCCAGCTCTCATACCGGGACTAGCCTAGAGACCCAGTACTTC,CASSHTGTSLETQYF
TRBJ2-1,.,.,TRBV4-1,TGCGCCAGCAGCCAAGCCCGGGGGGCGGGCTACAATGAGCAGTTCTTC,CASSQARGAGYNEQFF
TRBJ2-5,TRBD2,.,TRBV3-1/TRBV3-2,TGTGCCAGTACCGGGACTAGCGGGCGCGGGGAGACCCAGTACTTC,CASTGTSGRGETQYF
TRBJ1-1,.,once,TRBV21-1,TGTGCCAGCAGAGAAGCGGGACTTTCAGAAAACACTGAAGCTTTCTTT,CASREAGLSENTEAFF
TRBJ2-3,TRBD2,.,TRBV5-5,TGTGCCAGCAGCTTGGCCTCGCGGGGGTCCATCACGTATACGCAGTATTTT,CASSLASRGSITYTQYF
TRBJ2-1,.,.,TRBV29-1,TGCAGCGTTGATTTGGGGGCCACTTACAATGAGCAGTTCTTC,CSVDLGATYNEQFF
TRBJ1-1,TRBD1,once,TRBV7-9,TGTGCCAGCAGCATCCTTAGGGACAGGAAAAGGTACGCTTTCTTT,CASSILRDRKRYAFF
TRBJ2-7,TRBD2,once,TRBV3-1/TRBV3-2,TGTGCCAGCAGTCATTATGGACTAGCGGGGGAAACTGTACACTTC,CASSHYGLAGETVHF
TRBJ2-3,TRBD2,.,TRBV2,TGTGCCAGCACCCCGGGGCGGGGGGCCACAGATACGCAGTATTTT,CASTPGRGATDTQYF
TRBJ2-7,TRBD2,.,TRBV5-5,TGTGCCAGCAGCTTGGAAGCTTCGGGACTAGCTTTAAGGGGCTACGAGCAGTACTTC,CASSLEASGLALRGYEQYF
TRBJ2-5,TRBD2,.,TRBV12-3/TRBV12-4,TGTGCCAGCTTGAGCGGGGTTAGCGAGACCCAGTACTTC,CASLSGVSETQYF
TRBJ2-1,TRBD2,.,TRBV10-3,TGTGCCATCAGTGGACTAGCGGGGAAAGATGAGCAGTTCTTC,CAISGLAGKDEQFF
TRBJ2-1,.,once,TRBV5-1,TGCGCCAGCAGCCCCCGCAGCTCCTACAATGAGCAGTTCTTC,CASSPRSSYNEQFF
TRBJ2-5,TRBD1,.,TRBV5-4,TGTGCCAGCAGCTGGGGGACAGGGGACGGCGAGACCCAGTACTTC,CASSWGTGDGETQYF
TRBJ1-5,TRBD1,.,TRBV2,TGTGCCAGCAGTGAAGCGCTTGGGGACAGGGGGCAATGGAGCAATCAGCCCCAGCATTTT,CASSEALGDRGQWSNQPQHF
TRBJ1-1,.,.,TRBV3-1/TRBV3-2,TGTGCCAGCAGCCAACTCGGACTGGAAGCTTTCTTT,CASSQLGLEAFF
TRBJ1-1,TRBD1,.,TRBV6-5,TGTGCCAGCAGTTACCTCTCGGAGGGGGCAAGCACTGAAGCTTTCTTT,CASSYLSEGASTEAFF
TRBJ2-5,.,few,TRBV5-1,TGCGCCAGCAGCTTAGACTACCAAGAGACCCAGTACTTC,CASSLDYQETQYF
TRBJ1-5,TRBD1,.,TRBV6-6,TGTGCCAGCAGTTCCGTGGACAGGGACAATCAGCCCCAGCATTTT,CASSSVDRDNQPQHF
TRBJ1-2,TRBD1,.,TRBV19,TGTGCCAGTAGTTCGACAGGGGAGTATGGCTACACCTTC,CASSSTGEYGYTF
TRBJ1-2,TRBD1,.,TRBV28,TGTGCCAGCAGTATCCGGGACAGGGCTCTCTATGGCTACACCTTC,CASSIRDRALYGYTF
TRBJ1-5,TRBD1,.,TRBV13,TGTGCCAGCAGCCTGGGACAGGGTCGAAGGCAGCCCCAGCATTTT,CASSLGQGRRQPQHF
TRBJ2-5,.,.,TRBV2,TGTGCCACCCATCAACAAGAGACCCAGTACTTC,CATHQQETQYF
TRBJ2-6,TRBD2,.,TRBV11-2,TGTGCCAGCAGCTTAGTCGGGGGGGCTTCTGGGGCCAACGTCCTGACTTTC,CASSLVGGASGANVLTF
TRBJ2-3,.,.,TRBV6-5,TGTGCCAGCAGTTACTCGCTCATGGCGGGTCATACGCAGTATTTT,CASSYSLMAGHTQYF
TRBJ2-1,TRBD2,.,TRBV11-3,TGTGCCAGCAGCCCCCAATCGCGGGGGGGCATTAATAATGAGCAGTTCTTC,CASSPQSRGGINNEQFF
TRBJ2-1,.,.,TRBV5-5,TGTGCCAGCAGTCCCGGGACCCAAGAGGGGGACAATGAGCAGTTCTTC,CASSPGTQEGDNEQFF